The TCR beta chain described here comes from a study of shared clonotypes between healthy human individuals. In the authors' methods: From ImmunoSEQ came sequences covering only the junction and carrying no quality scores, so filtering differed. Repertoires were generated with immunoSEQ multiplex PCR, while TCRdb's copy carries only in-frame clones and drops some. For V, J and clone size, that table is used; D and trimming come from the DNA. The sample has 2,500,000 or so clones; over 85% are singletons. Germline assignment: CDR1 MDHEN and CDR2 SYDVKM. The CDR3 length is 13 residues. V lost 2 bases and J lost 7, with 9 bases in between.

The TCR originated in a man in his late teens or twenties in good health. The genes are TRBV28 and TRBJ1-5; the D is unclear. Material for sequencing was naive CD4+ T cells sorted from blood. Specified subset: CD45RA+ positively selected. CDR3 amino acids: CASSLTVNQPQHF. Written as DNA, the CDR3 is TGTGCCAGCAGTTTAACCGTGAACCAGCCCCAGCATTTT.